The TCR beta chain described here comes from a study of cytomegalovirus exposure and HLA in healthy donors. Study observations and caveats: There were 160 or so TCR beta chains listed as cytomegalovirus-associated. Productive status was seen about 90% or about 30% of the time for most TCR beta V segments in an earlier analysis.

This clone has just a few counts. Antigen specificity is unknown. 60 Vbeta and 13 Jbeta primers were used in PCR. Sequenced by immunoSEQ multiplex PCR; TCRdb stores in-frame clones only, minus some. The sample includes 120,000 or so clones, 65% to 75% of them seen just once. Sequenced sample: PBMCs. This clonotype was sampled from a woman between 50 and 59 years old in good health and CMV-seropositive.

CDR3 protein: CASSVWGRGNEKLFF. In nucleotides, the CDR3 is TGTGCCAGCAGTGTGTGGGGGAGGGGTAATGAAAAACTGTTTTTT. This rearrangement joins TRBV6-1 to TRBJ1-4; D is possibly TRBD1 (5 bases). The CDR3 totals 15 residues. In germline, CDR1 is MNHNS, CDR2 SASEGT. Trimming took off 4 bases at V and 4 bases at J, with 13 bases between the two ends.